This T cell receptor beta chain was identified in a study of human T cells and chemical hapten exposure. Overall study results and limits: Significantly more large CDR3 similarity clusters arose among expanded TCRs than among controls. Counts of TCRs above 1 in 1000 frequency stayed unchanged with DPC sensitization.

One entry per CDR3 protein results from TCRdb running MiXCR on the RACE reads. The data show about 54,000 distinct CDR3 sequences, around 10% seen once. The CDR3 extends over 18 amino acids. Germline V CDR1 and CDR2: MNHNY, SVGAGI (reference sequence). The ends were cut back, 1 base at V and 0 bases at J, with 17 bases in the middle. The time point is: patch test 2, 6 weeks after DPC sensitization. Regarding treatment: therapeutic diphenylcyclopropenone sensitization with weekly scalp DPC. This clonotype came up a few times. The target antigen is unknown. The source was whole blood, collected in connection with sensitization to the hapten diphenylcyclopropenone (DPC). The sequence was obtained from a woman aged 50 to 65 with alopecia areata. Some clones in this sample may be carry-over from other donors' samples. The chain joins TRBV6-6 to TRBJ2-3, with D perhaps being TRBD1 or TRBD2 (5 bases each). CDR3 nucleotides: TGTGCCAGCAGTTACTGGTCTAGGGGAGCTGCTAGCACAGATACGCAGTATTTT. Residues: CASSYWSRGAASTDTQYF.